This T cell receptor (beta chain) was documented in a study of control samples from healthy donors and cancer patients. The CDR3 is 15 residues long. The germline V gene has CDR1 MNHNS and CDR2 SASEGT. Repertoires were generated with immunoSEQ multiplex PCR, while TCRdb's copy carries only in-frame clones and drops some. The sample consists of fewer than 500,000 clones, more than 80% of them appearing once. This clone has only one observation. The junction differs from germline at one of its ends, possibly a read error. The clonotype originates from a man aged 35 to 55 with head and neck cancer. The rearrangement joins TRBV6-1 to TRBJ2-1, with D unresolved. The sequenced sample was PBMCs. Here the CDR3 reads CASSEDKLAYNEQFF. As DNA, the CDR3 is TGTGCCAGCAGCGAAGATAAATTAGCCTACAATGAGCAGTTCTTC.